The sequence of this TCR beta chain was determined in a study of control samples from healthy donors and cancer patients. The V end was cut by 5 bases, the J end by 1 base, with 11 bases between. Germline V gene sequence: CDR1 SEHNR, CDR2 FQNEAQ (reference sequence). The CDR3 is 14 residues long. The repertoire was sequenced with immunoSEQ multiplex PCR; TCRdb's copy has only in-frame clones and lacks some. Of roughly 150,000 clones listed, about 93% are singletons. The sample taken for sequencing was blood. This sequence originates from a man aged 45-65 years in good health. This chain uses TRBV7-9 with TRBJ1-1; D gene ambiguous. The CDR3 here is CASSPRGENTEAFF. The DNA of the CDR3 is TGTGCCAGCAGCCCCCGGGGTGAGAACACTGAAGCTTTCTTT.